This TCR beta chain was profiled in a study of T cells in Graves' hyperthyroidism and ophthalmopathy. Study-level results: Ophthalmopathy was told apart from stable hyperthyroidism by a 13 V-J model.

Regions amplified from RNA transcripts were the TCR beta CDR3 regions. The HTBI primer set served for first-round RT-PCR of the TCR CDR3. Each CDR3 protein is one row after TCRdb ran MiXCR on the multiplex PCR reads. This repertoire shows hundreds of thousands of distinct CDR3 sequences, 25% found once; its top ten account for less than 75%. Lactation, pregnancy, other autoimmune disease or uncontrolled infection led to exclusion of patients. Fresh peripheral blood, approximately 10 ml, yielded the PBMCs. This CDR3 spans 18 amino acids. From germline, CDR1 is SGHTA and CDR2 FQGNSA. After removal of 3 bases from V and 3 bases from J, the junction contained 14 bases not matched to a gene. At least ten counts were recorded for this clonotype. The antigen is unknown.

The sequence came from a man over 45 with Graves' hyperthyroidism. The rearrangement links TRBV7-2 to TRBJ2-7, with 10 bases aligning to TRBD2. Sequencing was done on a sample of blood. The CDR3 reads CASSFGTGGLADYYEQYF. The DNA of the CDR3 is TGTGCCAGCAGCTTTGGGACAGGAGGACTAGCGGACTACTACGAGCAGTACTTC. The variable domain in full, with the rest retrieved from reference TRBV7-2 and TRBJ2-7, is GAGVSQSPSNKVTEKGKDVELRCDPISGHTALYWYRQSLGQGLEFLIYFQGNSAPDKSGLPSDRFSAERTGGSVSTLTIQRTQQEDSAVYLCASSFGTGGLADYYEQYFGPGTRLTVT.